Each of the 9 T cell receptor beta chains below was sequenced from the same sample in a study of T-cell memory formation after mild COVID-19. One entry per CDR3 protein results from TCRdb running MiXCR on the 5' RACE reads. Seen here are roughly 190,000 distinct CDR3 sequences, 25% to 35% observed once, and the top ten hold approximately 10%. The specimen sequenced was PBMCs or a T cell subset sorted from them (not recorded which). The receptors shown here come from an adult woman who had mild COVID-19 (a few samples of this study predate the infection). Cell type and time point are not known.

This clonotype occurred a few times. The rearrangement joins TRBV20-1 to TRBJ1-2; tentatively, D is TRBD1 (5 bases). With 5 bases removed from V and 7 bases from J, the gap between germline ends came to 20 bases. Per the germline V gene, CDR1 is DFQATT and CDR2 is SNEGSKA (reference sequence). This CDR3 comprises 14 residues. DNA of the CDR3: TGCAGTGCTTCCGGGACCCCGGTTGCAGGTGGCTACACCTTC. Amino acids: CSASGTPVAGGYTF.

About this clonotype: An end of the junction does not agree with germline; a read error may underlie this. The chain has TRBV10-3 and TRBJ1-1, with D perhaps matching TRBD1 (6 bases). The CDR3 is 13 amino acids. Per germline, CDR1 ENHRY and CDR2 SYGVKD. CDR3 region: CASGQPTNNEAFF. In DNA, the CDR3 is TGTGCCTCCGGACAGCCAACGAACAATGAAGCTTTCTTT.

J is TRBJ1-1 and V is TRBV2, with D possibly TRBD1 on 6 matching bases. Trimming stripped 7 bases from V and 0 bases from J, with 12 bases between. The CDR3 runs to 14 residues. Germline values: CDR1 SNHLY, CDR2 FYNNEI. The CDR3 nucleotides read TGTGCCAGCATTAGGACAGAGCTGAACACTGAAGCTTTCTTT. Protein product: CASIRTELNTEAFF. The complete variable domain, with remaining parts taken from reference TRBV2 and TRBJ1-1, reads EPEVTQTPSHQVTQMGQEVILRCVPISNHLYFYWYRQILGQKVEFLVSFYNNEISEKSEIFDDQFSVERPDGSNFTLKIRSTKLEDSAMYFCASIRTELNTEAFFGQGTRLTVV.

This chain connects TRBV20-1 to TRBJ1-2; D gene uncertain. Between the trimmed V and J ends, which lost 0 bases and 3 bases, there was a span of 14 bases. Germline assignment: CDR1 DFQATT and CDR2 SNEGSKA (reference sequence). This CDR3 comprises 15 residues. The CDR3 nucleotides read TGCAGTGCTAGAGATCCAGTCAGGTTGGACTATGGCTACACCTTC. It translates to CSARDPVRLDYGYTF.

The CDR3 nucleotides are TGTGCCAGCATCCCGGGACACCATATGAACACTGAAGCTTTCTTT. Its translation: CASIPGHHMNTEAFF. The rearrangement links TRBV6-1 to TRBJ1-1; maybe TRBD1 (6 bases). Trimming removed 7 bases from V and 0 bases from J, with 15 bases in between. The CDR3 is 15 residues long. Germline CDR1 reads MNHNS; CDR2 reads SASEGT.

There are a few counts of this clonotype. This sequence joins TRBV27 and TRBJ2-1; D is unresolved. CDR3 length: 13 amino acids. Germline V gene sequence: CDR1 MNHEY, CDR2 SMNVEV (reference sequence). V lost 0 bases and J lost 9, with 9 bases in between. The CDR3 reads CASSLSWYGEQFF. Written as DNA, the CDR3 is TGTGCCAGCAGTTTATCGTGGTACGGTGAGCAGTTCTTC.

The chain joins TRBV27 to TRBJ2-5; TRBD2 aligns across 10 bases. The germline V gene has CDR1 MNHEY and CDR2 SMNVEV (reference sequence). This CDR3 region has 15 residues. V was pared by 7 bases and J by 4 bases, with 9 bases of the junction left unmatched. The DNA for the CDR3 is TGTGCCAGCATGCTAGCGGGAGCGCCGGGAGAGACCCAGTACTTC. Its protein is CASMLAGAPGETQYF.

V and J are TRBV20-1 and TRBJ2-5; possible D gene TRBD2, 5 bases. Germline CDR1 DFQATT, CDR2 SNEGSKA (reference sequence). V was cut by 3 bases and J by 0 bases, with 14 bases left in between. The CDR3 covers 15 residues. Here the CDR3 DNA reads TGCAGTGCTAGCGGGGAGCCGACCTACCAAGAGACCCAGTACTTC. Its translation is CSASGEPTYQETQYF.

The chain joins TRBV19 to TRBJ1-5, with D unresolved. The CDR3 loop spans 13 amino acids. Trimming shortened V by 2 bases and J by 4 bases, and 6 bases separated the two germline ends. In germline, CDR1 is LNHDA, CDR2 SQIVND (reference sequence). CDR3 sequence reads: CASSITPNQPQHF. The CDR3 DNA reads as TGTGCCAGTAGTATAACCCCGAATCAGCCCCAGCATTTT.